The rows below give T cell receptor beta chains drawn from one sample of a study of T cell clonotyping in hematopoietic cell transplantation. Sequencing used immunoSEQ multiplex PCR; TCRdb keeps in-frame clones, though not all of them. The sample has fewer than 80,000 clones, over 90% seen once; the top ten hold under 2%. The specimen was peripheral blood mononuclear cells. The receptor source for this set is a man over 45 in good health. Some clones in this sample may be carry-over from other donors' samples. Both conserved end residues are part of each CDR3. The D gene is left open where the match is weak. Clone size is shown for a subset of rows, as once, few, many or a class of expanded clone.

abundance	len	v_gene	j_gene	d_gene	CDR3aa	CDR3nt
-	18	TRBV5-1	TRBJ2-5	TRBD2	CASSFVLAGGQDQETQYF	TGCGCCAGCAGCTTTGTACTAGCGGGGGGTCAGGACCAAGAGACCCAGTACTTC
-	15	TRBV6-1	TRBJ2-7	-	CASSAGGGSSYEQYF	TGTGCCAGCAGTGCAGGGGGCGGGAGCTCCTACGAGCAGTACTTC
-	15	TRBV6-1	TRBJ1-2	-	CASSPQVGSRYGYTF	TGTGCCAGCAGCCCTCAGGTCGGGAGTCGCTATGGCTACACCTTC
-	13	TRBV7-9	TRBJ2-2	-	CASSFGSAGELFF	TGTGCCAGCAGCTTTGGCTCGGCAGGGGAGCTGTTTTTT
-	14	TRBV28	TRBJ1-1	-	CASSLPTMNTEAFF	TGTGCCAGCAGCCTCCCGACCATGAACACTGAAGCTTTCTTT
-	17	TRBV19	TRBJ2-5	TRBD2	CASSIGPGLAGQETQYF	TGTGCCAGTAGTATAGGCCCGGGACTAGCGGGACAAGAGACCCAGTACTTC
few	14	TRBV6-1	TRBJ2-7	TRBD2	CASSQALAAYEQYF	TGTGCCAGCAGTCAGGCACTAGCGGCCTACGAGCAGTACTTC
-	15	TRBV11-1	TRBJ2-7	TRBD1	CASSSTGEPTYEQYF	TGTGCCAGCAGCTCAACAGGGGAACCAACCTACGAGCAGTACTTC
-	15	TRBV2	TRBJ2-1	TRBD1	CASRTSGGPLSEQFF	TGTGCCAGCAGGACTTCAGGGGGACCTTTGAGTGAGCAGTTCTTC
-	14	TRBV19	TRBJ1-5	TRBD1	CASSKDRGNQPQHF	TGTGCCAGTAGTAAGGACAGGGGAAATCAGCCCCAGCATTTT
-	16	TRBV28	TRBJ1-6	TRBD1	CASIGTGGVYNSPLHF	TGTGCCAGCATCGGGACAGGGGGCGTTTATAATTCACCCCTCCACTTT
-	15	TRBV6-1	TRBJ1-1	TRBD1	CASSETGDLNTEAFF	TGTGCCAGCAGTGAAACAGGGGACCTGAACACTGAAGCTTTCTTT
-	15	TRBV11-3	TRBJ2-3	-	CASSLGGARTDTQYF	TGTGCCAGCAGCTTAGGGGGGGCGCGGACAGATACGCAGTATTTT
-	14	TRBV4-1	TRBJ2-7	-	CASSQFYGTYEQYF	TGCGCCAGCAGCCAATTCTACGGTACCTACGAGCAGTACTTC
-	15	TRBV6-5	TRBJ1-4	TRBD1	CASKHRGGVNEKLFF	TGTGCCTCCAAGCACAGGGGGGGAGTTAATGAAAAACTGTTTTTT
-	16	TRBV7-2	TRBJ2-2	TRBD2	CASRGLAGSGAGELFF	TGTGCCAGCAGGGGACTAGCGGGATCGGGTGCCGGGGAGCTGTTTTTT
-	10	TRBV4-2	TRBJ2-1	-	CASRGLEQFF	TGTGCCAGCAGGGGTTTGGAGCAGTTCTTC
-	14	TRBV5-4	TRBJ1-4	-	CASSLEVGHEKLFF	TGTGCCAGCAGCTTGGAGGTGGGTCATGAAAAACTGTTTTTT
-	14	TRBV30	TRBJ2-1	-	CASSTADPTMPQFF	TGTGCCTCTTCGACCGCGGACCCAACAATGCCGCAGTTCTTC
-	14	TRBV5-4	TRBJ2-1	-	CASSRGADYNEQFF	TGTGCCAGCAGTAGAGGAGCGGACTACAATGAGCAGTTCTTC
-	18	TRBV27	TRBJ2-1	-	CASSAGSEFWGSYNEQFF	TGTGCCAGCAGTGCGGGGTCGGAGTTCTGGGGATCCTACAATGAGCAGTTCTTC
-	18	TRBV11-3	TRBJ1-2	TRBD1	CASSLERVRQGGSYGYTF	TGTGCCAGCAGCTTAGAACGTGTTAGACAGGGAGGATCGTATGGCTACACCTTC
-	12	TRBV5-1	TRBJ2-7	-	CASSLLGNEQYF	TGCGCCAGCAGCTTGCTCGGTAACGAGCAGTACTTC
few	15	TRBV9	TRBJ2-3	TRBD2	CASSVYSGSTDTQYF	TGTGCCAGCAGCGTATATAGCGGGAGTACAGATACGCAGTATTTT
few	16	TRBV5-1	TRBJ2-4	-	CASSLLPQGGGNIQYF	TGCGCCAGCAGCTTGCTACCACAGGGGGGGGGAAACATTCAGTACTTC
-	16	TRBV4-1	TRBJ2-3	TRBD2	CASSLSQAGGSDTQYF	TGCGCCAGCAGCCTCAGTCAAGCGGGAGGGTCGGATACGCAGTATTTT
-	16	TRBV6-1	TRBJ2-1	TRBD1	CASSDLGGDRGYEQFF	TGTGCCAGCAGTGACTTGGGAGGGGACAGGGGTTATGAGCAGTTCTTC
-	12	TRBV19	TRBJ1-4	-	CASSPGIEKLFF	TGTGCCAGTAGTCCAGGGATTGAAAAACTGTTTTTT
-	15	TRBV19	TRBJ1-5	TRBD1	CASSIDQGVRGPQHF	TGTGCCAGTAGTATCGATCAGGGGGTCAGGGGGCCCCAGCATTTT
once	17	TRBV4-2	TRBJ2-7	TRBD1	CASSHPTGGDYSYEQYF	TGTGCCAGCAGCCATCCCACAGGGGGAGATTACTCCTACGAGCAGTACTTC
-	13	TRBV6-6	TRBJ2-5	-	CASSYPEQETQYF	TGTGCCAGCAGTTACCCCGAGCAAGAGACCCAGTACTTC
-	14	TRBV28	TRBJ2-7	-	CASSPQGRYYEQYF	TGTGCCAGCAGTCCTCAGGGGAGGTACTACGAGCAGTACTTC
-	15	TRBV28	TRBJ1-4	-	CASQGQDATNEKLFF	TGTGCCAGCCAAGGACAAGATGCAACTAATGAAAAACTGTTTTTT
-	15	TRBV4-1	TRBJ2-7	TRBD2	CASSRPGTSPYEQYF	TGCGCCAGCAGCCGGCCCGGGACTAGCCCCTACGAGCAGTACTTC
-	14	TRBV11-2	TRBJ2-5	-	CASRTTQGLETQYF	TGTGCCAGCAGGACAACACAGGGACTAGAGACCCAGTACTTC
-	14	TRBV9	TRBJ2-3	-	CAKPAGTPQNTQYF	TGTGCCAAACCCGCCGGGACTCCCCAAAATACGCAGTATTTT
-	14	TRBV6-5	TRBJ1-6	-	CASSSQSRASPLHF	TGTGCCAGCAGTTCCCAGAGCAGAGCTTCACCCCTCCACTTT
-	13	TRBV5-1	TRBJ1-2	-	CASSLDREYGYTF	TGCGCCAGCAGCTTGGACAGGGAGTATGGCTACACCTTC
-	15	TRBV27	TRBJ1-1	TRBD1	CASRPLGTGNTEAFF	TGTGCCAGCCGACCCCTAGGGACAGGGAACACTGAAGCTTTCTTT
-	15	TRBV6-1	TRBJ2-7	TRBD2	CASSEGAGGAYEQYF	TGTGCCAGCAGTGAAGGTGCGGGGGGTGCCTACGAGCAGTACTTC
-	13	TRBV19	TRBJ2-7	TRBD1	CASSILGQYEQYF	TGTGCCAGTAGTATACTGGGACAGTACGAGCAGTACTTC
-	18	TRBV9	TRBJ2-4	TRBD2	CASSEFPSGSSAKNIQYF	TGTGCCAGCAGCGAGTTCCCTAGCGGGAGCTCGGCCAAAAACATTCAGTACTTC
-	13	TRBV7-8	TRBJ2-7	-	CASSPPWESEQYF	TGTGCCAGCAGCCCCCCCTGGGAGAGCGAGCAGTACTTC
-	14	TRBV7-2	TRBJ2-7	TRBD2	CASSPPGLAYEQYF	TGTGCCAGCAGCCCACCGGGACTAGCCTACGAGCAGTACTTC
-	19	TRBV4-2	TRBJ1-1	-	CASSQEGDRLSIRDAEAFF	TGTGCCAGCAGCCAAGAGGGAGACAGACTTTCAATTCGGGACGCTGAAGCTTTCTTT
-	13	TRBV11-2	TRBJ1-1	TRBD1	CASSPTGGTEAFF	TGTGCCAGCAGCCCTACAGGGGGAACTGAAGCTTTCTTT
-	13	TRBV6-5	TRBJ1-2	-	CASSYGSLLGYTF	TGTGCCAGCAGTTACGGGAGCCTGCTAGGCTACACCTTC
few	15	TRBV4-3	TRBJ1-1	-	CASSQDLALNTEAFF	TGCGCCAGCAGCCAAGATTTAGCGCTTAACACTGAAGCTTTCTTT
-	14	TRBV19	TRBJ1-2	TRBD1	CASSPPGQGRGYTF	TGTGCCAGTAGTCCACCGGGACAGGGAAGAGGCTACACCTTC
-	14	TRBV6-1	TRBJ2-3	-	CASSGGTFPDTQYF	TGTGCCAGCAGTGGGGGGACCTTCCCAGATACGCAGTATTTT
-	15	TRBV5-1	TRBJ2-3	TRBD1	CASSPTGTLGDTQYF	TGCGCCAGCAGCCCGACAGGGACCCTAGGAGATACGCAGTATTTT
-	14	TRBV28	TRBJ1-2	-	CASSLMTDYYGYTF	TGTGCCAGCAGTTTAATGACAGACTACTATGGCTACACCTTC
-	13	TRBV30	TRBJ1-4	TRBD1	CAVRGLTNEKLFF	TGTGCCGTCAGGGGGCTGACTAATGAAAAACTGTTTTTT
-	16	TRBV28	TRBJ2-7	TRBD2	CASSPLPSGIPYEQYF	TGTGCCAGCAGTCCACTCCCTAGCGGGATTCCCTACGAGCAGTACTTC
-	17	TRBV6-1	TRBJ1-5	-	CASSEITNTLSNQPQHF	TGTGCCAGCAGCGAAATAACTAACACCCTTAGCAATCAGCCCCAGCATTTT
once	16	TRBV5-1	TRBJ2-2	-	CASTLGGRLNTGELFF	TGCGCCAGCACCCTGGGTGGCCGACTTAACACCGGGGAGCTGTTTTTT
-	14	TRBV6-6	TRBJ2-7	-	CASSYFGPSYEQYF	TGTGCCAGCAGTTACTTCGGGCCTTCCTACGAGCAGTACTTC